The TCR beta chain under discussion was sequenced for a study of cytomegalovirus exposure and HLA in healthy donors. Worth noting for this clone: Antigen: not known.

The primer mix had 60 Vbeta and 13 Jbeta primers. This table comes from immunoSEQ multiplex PCR, and its TCRdb copy is limited to in-frame clones, with some not included. Of under 200,000 clones listed, 84% are singletons. Findings of the study overall: Sequence variants that were highly shared formed a cluster that was likely a sequencing artifact.

The clonotype was recovered from a man aged 45 to 65 in good health and CMV-seropositive. Sample: PBMCs.

CDR3 nucleotides: TGCGCCAGCACCCCGGACAAGAGCAACTATGGCTACACCTTC. Translation gives CASTPDKSNYGYTF. The chain is built from TRBV10-2 and TRBJ1-2, with D perhaps TRBD1 (5 bases). The V gene lost 7 bases and the J gene lost 2 bases, with 14 bases spanning the gap. Germline V CDR1 and CDR2: WSHSY, SAAADI. This CDR3 spans 14 amino acids.